This T cell receptor beta chain was captured by sequencing in a study of T cells after yellow fever vaccination (dated by TCRdb to between 2018 and 2021). Study-level background: The SMART-Seq v4 Ultra Low Input RNA kit was used to prepare libraries from fractions with low cell numbers. To follow T-cell clones before and after both primary and booster YFV17D yellow fever vaccination, bulk TCR alpha and beta repertoires underwent longitudinal sequencing. Blood was drawn at multiple timepoints before and after primary and secondary immunization, with bulk PBMC replicates and cell subsets isolated. Two healthy male donors made up the cohort, one aged 18 to 29 years and the other aged 30 to 39 years. Broad study findings and their caveats: A small share of clonotypes was detected in both CD4 and CD8 compartments, with the overlap likely arising from convergent recombination. Most clones expanded after primary vaccination were re-detected after the booster (approximately 95% of CD4 and approximately 89% of CD8), suggesting broad memory maintenance. FACS-sorted repertoires could contain abundant contaminating clonotypes from the bulk population, so computational filtering was required. Because the study included only two donors, the extent to which the findings can be generalized is limited. Compared with the primary T-cell response, the secondary T-cell response was faster but weaker, reaching its peak on day 5 rather than on day 15.

The treatment or condition label corresponds to: live attenuated yellow fever vaccine strain. At each blood-draw timepoint, two biological replicates of bulk PBMCs were collected. PBMCs were isolated from peripheral blood using a standard Ficoll-Paque protocol. RNA was extracted with TriZol from bulk PBMCs, CD4 and CD8 fractions, and dextramer-positive and dextramer-negative fractions. This clonotype was picked up many times. This receptor's antigen is unknown. Per-nucleotide qualities are absent, and no much larger clonotype sits a single base away. CDR1 and CDR2 were assigned from the germline V gene as ENHRY and SYGVKD. Spanning cysteine to phenylalanine, the CDR3 consists of 16 amino acids. Left in the record is the CDR3 DNA by itself, 48 bases read in frame from the first base. The junction shows trimming of 3 bases on V and 3 bases on J, and the gene matches do not reach 5 bases of it. TCR cDNA was synthesized by 5'RACE template switching, through which a universal primer site and unique molecular identifiers were introduced. cDNA synthesis was primed from both the TCR alpha and TCR beta constant segments. Two PCR steps were used to amplify libraries, with sample barcodes and sequencing adapters being added in the second step. Sequencing of libraries was done on Illumina HiSeq 2500 (2x100 bp) or NovaSeq (2x150 bp). The published analysis was carried out like this. MIGEC handled demultiplexing of reads and collapsing into UMI consensus sequences, while MiXCR performed V(D)J alignment. Vaccine-responding clonotypes were defined with edgeR using replicate PBMC samples, requiring FDR below 0.01 and a log2 fold change above 5 up to day 15. Each bulk clonotype received a CD4 or CD8 identity based on whether the sequenced CD4 or CD8 repertoire contained that clonotype at higher abundance. TCRdb's own reprocessing of the public reads used fastp at Q25 and MiXCR and kept productive beta chains. Records with the same CDR3 protein are collapsed into one entry carrying the most frequent genes and DNA. TCRdb, not the authors, supplied the V and J calls. In this sample the table shows a few hundred thousand distinct CDR3 sequences, more than 9% of which occur a single time. 18% of the sample lies in the top ten.

The receptor comes from a young man who received the YFV17D yellow fever vaccine. This specimen consisted of PBMCs, obtained on the day of the first yellow fever vaccination. The V and J genes are TRBV10-3 and TRBJ1-5, with TRBD1 identical over 10 junction bases. The CDR3 sequence is CAISDLDRGSNQPQHF. The sequence in DNA is TGTGCCATCAGTGACCTGGACAGGGGGTCCAATCAGCCCCAGCATTTT.